This TCR beta chain was profiled in a study of CD8 T cells in Susac syndrome. Study-wide results and caveats: An acknowledgment was made by the study that its TCR sequencing and HLA analysis involved relatively few individuals.

As for this clonotype: No antigen is known for it.

The CDR3 is 17 residues long. The V gene lost 0 bases and the J gene lost 5 bases, with 20 bases spanning the gap. The germline gives CDR1 DFQATT, CDR2 SNEGSKA (reference sequence). TCR beta sequencing was performed on blood CD8+ and CD4+ T cells. Negative isolation yielded CD4+ and CD8+ T cells, and FACS enriched TEMRA cells. Random-hexamer reverse transcription was applied to about 0.5 to 1 ug RNA. TCR beta CDR3 was amplified by immunoSEQ covering 54 Vbeta and 13 Jbeta. TCRdb processed the immunoSEQ multiplex PCR reads anew with MiXCR; each CDR3 protein has one entry. This sample has 200,000 or so distinct CDR3 sequences, with nearly 95% found just once.

Sequencing was done on a sample of CD4+ T cells from PBMCs. The clonotype comes from a human donor with multiple sclerosis. The V and J genes are TRBV20-1 and TRBJ2-1, with D possibly TRBD2 on 6 matching bases. For the CDR3, the DNA is TGCAGTGCTAGAGATTTTGTGGGGGGTCCACCGGACAATGAGCAGTTCTTC. Encoded protein: CSARDFVGGPPDNEQFF.